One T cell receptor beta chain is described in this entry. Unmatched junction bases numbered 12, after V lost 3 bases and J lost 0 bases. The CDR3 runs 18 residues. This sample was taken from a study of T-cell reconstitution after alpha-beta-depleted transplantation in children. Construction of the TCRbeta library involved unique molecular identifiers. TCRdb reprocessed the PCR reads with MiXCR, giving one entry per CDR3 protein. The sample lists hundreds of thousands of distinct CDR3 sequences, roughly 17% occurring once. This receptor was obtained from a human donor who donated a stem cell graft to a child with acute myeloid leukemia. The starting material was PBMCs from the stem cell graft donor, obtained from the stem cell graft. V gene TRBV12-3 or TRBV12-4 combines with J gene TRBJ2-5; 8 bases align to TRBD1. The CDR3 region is CASSFGTGGALYQETQYF. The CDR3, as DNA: TGTGCCAGCAGTTTTGGTACAGGGGGAGCGTTGTACCAAGAGACCCAGTACTTC.